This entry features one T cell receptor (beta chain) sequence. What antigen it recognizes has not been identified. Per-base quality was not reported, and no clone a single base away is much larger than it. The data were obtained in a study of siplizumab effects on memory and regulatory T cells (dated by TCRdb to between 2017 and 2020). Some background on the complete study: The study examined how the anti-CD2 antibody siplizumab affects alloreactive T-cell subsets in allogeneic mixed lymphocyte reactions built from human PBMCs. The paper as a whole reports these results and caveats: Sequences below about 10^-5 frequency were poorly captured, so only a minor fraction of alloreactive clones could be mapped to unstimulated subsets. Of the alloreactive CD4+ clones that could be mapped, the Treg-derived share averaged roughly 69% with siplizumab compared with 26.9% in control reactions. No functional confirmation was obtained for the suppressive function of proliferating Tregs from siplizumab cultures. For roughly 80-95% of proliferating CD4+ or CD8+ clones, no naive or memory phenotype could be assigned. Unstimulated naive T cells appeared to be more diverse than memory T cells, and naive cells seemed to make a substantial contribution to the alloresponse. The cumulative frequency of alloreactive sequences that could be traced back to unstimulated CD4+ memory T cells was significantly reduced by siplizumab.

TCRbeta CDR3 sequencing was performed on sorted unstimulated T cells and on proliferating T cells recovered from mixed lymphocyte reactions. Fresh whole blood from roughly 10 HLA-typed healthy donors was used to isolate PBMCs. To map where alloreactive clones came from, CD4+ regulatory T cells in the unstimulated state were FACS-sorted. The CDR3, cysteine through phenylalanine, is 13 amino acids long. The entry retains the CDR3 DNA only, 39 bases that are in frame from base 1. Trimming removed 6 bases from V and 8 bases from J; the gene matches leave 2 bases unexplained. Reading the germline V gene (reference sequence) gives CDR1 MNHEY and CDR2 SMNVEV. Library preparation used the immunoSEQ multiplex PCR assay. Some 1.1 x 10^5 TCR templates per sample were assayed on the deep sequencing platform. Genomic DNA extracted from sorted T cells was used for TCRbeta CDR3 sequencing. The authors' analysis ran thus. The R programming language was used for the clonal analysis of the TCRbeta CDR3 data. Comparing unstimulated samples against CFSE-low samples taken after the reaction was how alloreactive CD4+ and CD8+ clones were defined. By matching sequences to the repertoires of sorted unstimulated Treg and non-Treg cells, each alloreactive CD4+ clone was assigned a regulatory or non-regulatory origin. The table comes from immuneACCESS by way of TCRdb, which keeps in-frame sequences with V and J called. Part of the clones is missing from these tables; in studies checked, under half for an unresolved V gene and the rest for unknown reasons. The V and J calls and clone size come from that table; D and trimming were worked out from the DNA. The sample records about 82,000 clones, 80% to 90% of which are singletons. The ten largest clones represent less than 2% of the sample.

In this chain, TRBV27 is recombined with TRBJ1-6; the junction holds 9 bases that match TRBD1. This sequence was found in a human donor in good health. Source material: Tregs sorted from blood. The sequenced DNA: TGTGCCAGCAGCAGGACAGGGGATTCACCCCTCCACTTT. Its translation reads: CASSRTGDSPLHF.